One sample yielded the 19 T cell receptor beta chains listed below, sequenced in a study of blood T cells in healthy people across ages. A sample-barcoded 5' primer and a J-beta primer mix were used in a second PCR of roughly 6 to 11 cycles. TCRdb re-called the 5' RACE reads with MiXCR, one entry per CDR3 protein. Of about 760,000 distinct CDR3 sequences listed, 25% are singletons. This same sample was also taken into another study, of T cells of mothers and their children.

Sequences were obtained from blood. The origin of the receptors is a boy aged 5 to 17 in good health.

This clonotype was observed a handful of times. V and J are TRBV5-1 and TRBJ1-2; D uncertain. This CDR3 is 14 amino acids long. Germline assignment: CDR1 SGHRS and CDR2 YFSETQ. V dropped 3 bases and J dropped 10 bases, with 19 bases sitting between them. The CDR3 nucleotides read TGCGCCAGCAGCTCCAGGACGGTGGCTATGGACTACACCTTC. Encoded protein: CASSSRTVAMDYTF.

J is TRBJ2-3 and V is TRBV29-1; 8 nucleotides line up with TRBD2. The ends lost 7 bases at V and 4 bases at J; junction bases unmatched: 7. This CDR3 has 13 residues. Germline-derived CDR1 and CDR2 are SQVTM and ANQGSEA. This CDR3 reads CSARRGRSDTQYF. Here the CDR3 DNA reads TGCAGCGCCCGACGCGGGAGGTCAGATACGCAGTATTTT.

A few counts support this clonotype. V usage is TRBV9 and J usage is TRBJ1-1, with TRBD1 identical over 7 bases. The CDR3 has 14 amino acids. CDR1 is SGDLS, CDR2 YYNGEE, per germline. With 5 bases clipped from V and 5 bases from J, the junction kept 9 bases outside the gene matches. The CDR3 sequence: CASRPGGGGTEAFF. The CDR3 DNA is TGTGCCAGCAGACCAGGGGGAGGGGGTACTGAAGCTTTCTTT.

CDR3 DNA sequence: TGTGCCAGCAGCCAACCCTCATACTACGAGCAGTACTTC. It yields the protein CASSQPSYYEQYF. The chain joins TRBV4-2 to TRBJ2-7; D ambiguous. This CDR3 has 13 residues. The ends were cut back, 2 bases at V and 3 bases at J, with 8 bases in the middle. Germline V CDR1 and CDR2: LGHNA, YNFKEQ.

In this sample, this clonotype turned up a few times. The V and J genes are TRBV12-3 or TRBV12-4 and TRBJ2-7; D is unclear. Trimming stripped 5 bases from V and 6 bases from J, with 17 bases between. The CDR3 covers 14 residues. CDR3 sequence: CASSPILLVSEQYF. For the CDR3, the DNA is TGTGCCAGCAGTCCAATCCTCTTGGTGAGCGAGCAGTACTTC.

V gene TRBV6-5 combines with J gene TRBJ2-3; TRBD2 matches at 11 bases. Germline CDR1 and CDR2: MNHEY and SVGAGI. The CDR3 loop spans 15 amino acids. V gave up 6 bases and J gave up 6 bases; unmatched junction bases: 8. The CDR3 loop reads CASRGLAALTDTQYF. The DNA for the CDR3 is TGTGCCAGCAGGGGACTAGCGGCTCTCACGGATACGCAGTATTTT.

The chain has TRBV7-2 and TRBJ2-1; the match to TRBD2 covers 10 bases. J gave up 0 bases and V 2 bases, and 10 bases lay outside the gene matches. This CDR3 has 19 residues. CDR1 and CDR2 (germline): SGHTA, FQGNSA. DNA of the CDR3: TGTGCCAGCAGCTTAAGCTTAGCGGGGGGCCCGAGCTCCTACAATGAGCAGTTCTTC. It yields the protein CASSLSLAGGPSSYNEQFF.

The chain is built from TRBV29-1 and TRBJ2-3; TRBD2 is a possible D gene (6 bases). The CDR3 is made up of 10 amino acids. Trimming left V 4 bases short and J 10 bases short, with 9 bases between. Per the germline V gene, CDR1 is SQVTM and CDR2 is ANQGSEA. This CDR3 reads CSVGDSAQYF. CDR3 coding DNA: TGCAGCGTTGGGGACTCGGCGCAGTATTTT.

This clonotype was seen just once. The chain is built from TRBV25-1 and TRBJ2-1, with D tentatively TRBD1 or TRBD2 (6 bases each). Trimming took 5 bases from V and 10 from J, leaving 18 bases between them. The CDR3 length is 14 residues. From germline, CDR1 is MGHDK and CDR2 SYGVNS. CDR3 residues: CASSSPGAFNEQFF. DNA for the CDR3: TGTGCCAGCAGTAGCCCGGGGGCATTCAACGAGCAGTTCTTC.

This clonotype was found a few times. V usage is TRBV7-2 and J usage is TRBJ2-1; the D is unclear. V lost 0 bases, J lost 7 bases, and 7 bases lay in between. Germline V gives CDR1 SGHTA, CDR2 FQGNSA. The CDR3 runs to 13 residues. As DNA, the CDR3 is TGTGCCAGCAGCTTAGCGGTAGAAAATGAGCAGTTCTTC. As protein: CASSLAVENEQFF.

The J gene is TRBJ2-5, the V gene TRBV9; TRBD2 matches 7 bases. V trimming: 0 bases; J trimming: 1 base; junction bases outside the gene matches: 3. This CDR3 contains 15 residues. Germline assignment: CDR1 SGDLS and CDR2 YYNGEE. The CDR3 loop is CASSVVSGSQETQYF. DNA of the CDR3: TGTGCCAGCAGCGTAGTTAGCGGGTCCCAAGAGACCCAGTACTTC. The entire variable domain, with the rest obtained from reference TRBV9 and TRBJ2-5, is as follows: DSGVTQTPKHLITATGQRVTLRCSPRSGDLSVYWYQQSLDQGLQFLIQYYNGEERAKGNILERFSAQQFPDLHSELNLSSLELGDSALYFCASSVVSGSQETQYFGPGTRLLVL.

The CDR3 is CASSWTVNQETQYF. CDR3 nucleotides: TGTGCCAGCAGTTGGACTGTAAACCAAGAGACCCAGTACTTC. V and J are TRBV5-5 and TRBJ2-5, with a weak D call TRBD2 (5 bases). Germline V CDR1 and CDR2: SGHKS, YYEKEE (reference sequence). CDR3 length equals 14 residues. The ends were cut back, 5 bases at V and 0 bases at J, with 11 bases in the middle.

There are a few counts of this clonotype. The CDR3, as DNA: TGTGCCAGCAGCCTTAGACAGAGGAAATATGGCTACACCTTC. Residues: CASSLRQRKYGYTF. The chain is built from TRBV12-3 or TRBV12-4 and TRBJ1-2; tentatively, D is TRBD1 (5 bases). V was shortened by 6 bases and J by 5 bases, with 16 bases between the two germline ends. The CDR3 extends over 14 amino acids.

In this sample, this clonotype turned up a few times. The chain joins TRBV12-3 or TRBV12-4 to TRBJ1-1; D is perhaps TRBD1 (6 bases). The CDR3 spans 14 residues. Trimming left V 5 bases short and J 3 bases short, with 13 bases between. The CDR3 reads CASSQGSRYTEAFF. CDR3 bases: TGTGCCAGCAGTCAGGGGAGCCGTTACACTGAAGCTTTCTTT.

V and J are TRBV13 and TRBJ2-1; TRBD1 matches 7 bases. The CDR3 is made up of 13 amino acids. CDR1 is PRHDT and CDR2 is FYEKMQ in the germline V gene (reference sequence). The V and J ends lost 4 bases and 7 bases, in that order; junction bases with no gene match: 4. The DNA of the CDR3 is TGTGCCAGCAGCTGGGACAGCCTTAATGAGCAGTTCTTC. It yields the protein CASSWDSLNEQFF.

This sequence joins TRBV6-2 or TRBV6-3 and TRBJ1-2; D not certain. Germline V lookup: CDR1 MNHEY, CDR2 SVGEGT. This CDR3 has 15 residues. With 2 bases removed from V and 7 bases from J, the gap between germline ends came to 17 bases. CDR3 region: CASSYRADFLVGYTF. The CDR3 nucleotides are TGTGCCAGCAGTTACAGGGCCGACTTCCTTGTTGGCTACACCTTC.

The chain joins TRBV20-1 to TRBJ2-3, with 8 bases lining up with TRBD2. The length of the CDR3 is 14 residues. Unmatched junction bases numbered 6, after V lost 2 bases and J lost 5 bases. Germline CDR1 DFQATT, CDR2 SNEGSKA (reference sequence). The CDR3 loop reads CSARYRGGLDTQYF. The CDR3 DNA is TGCAGTGCTAGATACCGGGGGGGATTAGATACGCAGTATTTT.

This chain joins TRBV6-2 or TRBV6-3 and TRBJ2-6, with no clear D. The V gene's germline CDR1 is MNHEY and CDR2 SVGEGT. V gave up 4 bases and J gave up 4 bases, with 11 bases separating them. The CDR3 length is 15 residues. The CDR3 reads CASSSGSLGANVLTF. The CDR3 nucleotides are TGTGCCAGCAGTTCTGGATCGCTCGGGGCCAACGTCCTGACTTTC.

The chain links TRBV2 to TRBJ2-7; a weak D match, TRBD1 (5 bases). Trimming left V 1 base short and J 4 bases short, with 5 bases between. The CDR3 consists of 12 residues. CDR1 is SNHLY and CDR2 is FYNNEI in the germline V gene. In nucleotides, the CDR3 is TGTGCCAGCAGTGAAGAGGGGTACGAGCAGTACTTC. Its translation: CASSEEGYEQYF.